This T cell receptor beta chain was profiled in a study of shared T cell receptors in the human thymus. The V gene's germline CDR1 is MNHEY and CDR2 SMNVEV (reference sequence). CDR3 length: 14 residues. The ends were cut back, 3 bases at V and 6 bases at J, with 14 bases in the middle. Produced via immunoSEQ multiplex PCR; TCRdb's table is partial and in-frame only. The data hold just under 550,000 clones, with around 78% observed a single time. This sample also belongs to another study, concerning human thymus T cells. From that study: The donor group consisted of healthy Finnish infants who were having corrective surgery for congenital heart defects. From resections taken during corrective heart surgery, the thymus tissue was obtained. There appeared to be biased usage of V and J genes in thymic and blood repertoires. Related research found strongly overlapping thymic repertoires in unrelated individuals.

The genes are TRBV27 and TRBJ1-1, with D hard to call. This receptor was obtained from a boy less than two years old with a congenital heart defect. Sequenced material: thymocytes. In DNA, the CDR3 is TGTGCCAGCAGTTTGGCCGGGAAAAGGGCTGAAGCTTTCTTT. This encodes CASSLAGKRAEAFF.